This T cell receptor (beta chain) was sequenced during a study of beta chain features in type 1 diabetes. Notes on the study in general: Fewer junction insertions and more nucleotide deletions appeared in type 1 diabetes patients. Among patients with Type 1 diabetes, TCRB CDR3s were moderately but significantly shorter in every one of the four CD4+ subsets.

The study reverse transcribed the entire isolated RNA, so it sequenced expressed TCRB transcripts. Data came from immunoSEQ multiplex PCR; TCRdb stores just in-frame clones and leaves some out. The repertoire holds approximately 120,000 clones, with 17% as singletons. The CDR3 extends over 12 amino acids. Trimming stripped 2 bases from V and 1 base from J, with 2 bases between. The germline CDR1 and CDR2 sequences are SGHTA and FQGNSA. As concerns this clone: Its antigen is currently unknown.

J is TRBJ1-1 and V is TRBV7-2, with D hard to call. The sequenced sample was central memory CD4+ T cells from blood. The clonotype was recovered from a man younger than 35 with type 1 diabetes. The CDR3 region has the DNA TGTGCCAGCAGCTTACAGAACACTGAAGCTTTCTTT. Its protein is CASSLQNTEAFF.